This TCR beta chain was captured by sequencing in a study of shared clonotypes between healthy human individuals. In the study overall: Per donor, CD8 memory used one plate, CD8 naive used two, CD4 memory used three and CD4 naive used three.

Sequencing was at deep level. The authors loaded around 220 ng DNA, 30,000 to 35,000 T cell genomes, into sorted-subset replicate PCRs. Sequencing used immunoSEQ multiplex PCR; TCRdb keeps in-frame clones, though not all of them. This table holds about 1,900,000 clones, approximately 94% found once. Cells designated naive CD8 were CD45RO-negative and were positively selected for CCR7, with terminally differentiated effector memory CD45RA+ cells excluded. All participating donors were Caucasian adults from Nashville, Tennessee. The CDR3 spans 13 residues. Germline CDR1 and CDR2: MGHRA and YSYEKL. V dropped 4 bases and J dropped 2 bases, with 9 bases sitting between them. This clone has more than one count but fewer than ten.

The sample taken for sequencing was naive CD8+ T cells sorted from blood. This chain joins TRBV4-1 and TRBJ2-7; possible D gene TRBD1, 5 bases. This TCR derives from a man aged 18 to 35 in good health. CDR3 sequence (DNA): TGCGCCAGCAGCCTGACAGTTACCTACGAGCAGTACTTC. Translating gives CASSLTVTYEQYF.